Sequencing of this T cell receptor beta chain was carried out in a study of cytomegalovirus exposure and HLA in healthy donors. Study-level information: Genotyping showed around four fifths of roughly 400 donors falling in the Caucasian-associated ancestry cluster. Whole-study findings and limits: Among the sequence variants, a highly shared cluster was likely an artifact of sequencing.

This clone was recorded once. Its antigen is as yet unknown. With 60 Vbeta and 13 Jbeta primers, the PCR was carried out. TCRdb's copy holds only in-frame clones and misses some; the assay was immunoSEQ multiplex PCR. Of about 120,000 clones listed, 60% to 85% are singletons. CDR1 and CDR2 from the germline V gene are SGHRS and YFSETQ. The CDR3 loop spans 14 amino acids. The ends were cut back, 6 bases at V and 5 bases at J, with 17 bases in the middle. The source material was PBMCs. The rearrangement uses TRBV5-1 and TRBJ1-1; possible D gene TRBD1, 5 bases. The receptor was isolated from a woman in her 40s in good health and CMV-seropositive. The CDR3 sequence is CASTPGQGGTEAFF. The CDR3, as DNA: TGCGCCAGCACCCCCGGGCAGGGAGGGACTGAAGCTTTCTTT.